This T cell receptor beta chain was retrieved from a study of regulatory T cells in long-lasting Graves disease. The overall study: By definition, persistent Graves' disease involved antithyroid drugs for over 5 years alongside positive TSH receptor antibodies.

Arm-PCR of CDR3 regions and iRepertoire HTBI primers were the basis on which TCR beta libraries were built. TCRdb reprocessed the multiplex PCR reads with MiXCR, giving one entry per CDR3 protein. The sample carries approximately 360,000 distinct CDR3 sequences, roughly 24% recorded once. Study-wide results and caveats: The small sample size may have reduced accuracy. Persistent Graves' patients had lower TCR diversity than newly diagnosed ones.

The table lists this clonotype with a few counts. The target antigen is unknown. Trimming took 6 bases from V and 2 from J, leaving 8 bases between them. The germline CDR1 and CDR2 sequences are DFQATT and SNEGSKA (reference sequence). This CDR3 spans 11 amino acids. The time point: persistent/refractory GD, antithyroid drugs over 5 years with positive TRAb. The TCR library used RNA extracted from PBMCs. Recruitment took place at an endocrinology department in Xi'an, China. This chain joins TRBV20-1 and TRBJ2-7; D uncertain. The TCR sequence derives from a woman aged 40 to 50 with Graves disease. The sequenced sample was peripheral blood mononuclear cells (PBMCs), obtained when the disease was refractory, from a patient treated with antithyroid drugs. CDR3 residues: CSATITYEQYF. The CDR3 bases are TGCAGTGCCACCATAACCTACGAGCAGTACTTC.